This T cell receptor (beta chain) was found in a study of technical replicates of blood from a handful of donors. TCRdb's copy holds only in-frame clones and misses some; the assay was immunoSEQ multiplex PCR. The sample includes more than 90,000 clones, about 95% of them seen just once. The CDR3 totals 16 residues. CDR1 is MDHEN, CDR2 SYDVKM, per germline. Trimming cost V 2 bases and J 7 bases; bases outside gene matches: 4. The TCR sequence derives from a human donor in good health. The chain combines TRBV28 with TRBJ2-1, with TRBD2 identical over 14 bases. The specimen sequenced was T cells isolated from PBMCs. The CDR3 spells CASSLTTSGRGNEQFF. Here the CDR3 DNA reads TGTGCCAGCAGTTTAACGACTAGCGGGAGGGGGAATGAGCAGTTCTTC.